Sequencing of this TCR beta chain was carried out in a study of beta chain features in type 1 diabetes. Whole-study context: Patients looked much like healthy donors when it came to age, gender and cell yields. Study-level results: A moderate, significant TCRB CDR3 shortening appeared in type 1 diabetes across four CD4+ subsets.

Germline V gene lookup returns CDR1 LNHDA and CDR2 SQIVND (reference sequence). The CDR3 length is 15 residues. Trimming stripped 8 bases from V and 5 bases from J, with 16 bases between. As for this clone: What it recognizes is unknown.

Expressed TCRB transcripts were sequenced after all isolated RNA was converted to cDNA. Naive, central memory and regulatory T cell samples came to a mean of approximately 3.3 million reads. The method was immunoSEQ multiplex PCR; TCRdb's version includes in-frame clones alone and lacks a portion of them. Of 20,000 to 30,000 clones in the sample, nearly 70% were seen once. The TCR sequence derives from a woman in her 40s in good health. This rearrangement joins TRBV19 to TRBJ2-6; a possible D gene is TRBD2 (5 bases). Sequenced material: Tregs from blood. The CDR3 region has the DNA TGTGCCAGTCAACGGAGCGGCTCGTGGGCCAACGTCCTGACTTTC. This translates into CASQRSGSWANVLTF. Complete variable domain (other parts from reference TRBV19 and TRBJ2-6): DGGITQSPKYLFRKEGQNVTLSCEQNLNHDAMYWYRQDPGQGLRLIYYSQIVNDFQKGDIAEGYSVSREKKESFPLTVTSAQKNPTAFYLCASQRSGSWANVLTFGAGSRLTVL.